This record covers a single TCR beta chain. This specimen comes from a study of shared T cell receptors in the human thymus. The table came from immunoSEQ multiplex PCR; TCRdb's copy has only in-frame clones and leaves some out. Seen here are 500,000 to 550,000 clones, about 80% observed once, and the top ten hold roughly 0.013%. Per germline, CDR1 SGHNT and CDR2 YYREEE (reference sequence). Between the trimmed V and J ends, which lost 0 bases and 9 bases, there was a span of 19 bases. The CDR3 extends over 16 amino acids. This same sample was also taken into another study, of human thymus T cells. That paper adds: Apparent skewing of V and J gene usage characterized both thymic and blood repertoires.

The sequence was obtained from a boy in the first two years of life with a congenital heart defect. The sequencing input was thymocytes. The rearrangement links TRBV5-4 to TRBJ1-3, with D possibly matching TRBD1 (6 bases). CDR3 bases: TGTGCCAGCAGCTTGGGGGCAGGGGAGTCGGGAGGCACCATATATTTT. This sequence encodes CASSLGAGESGGTIYF.